This entry is about one T cell receptor beta chain. Trimming removed 8 bases from V and 6 bases from J, with 16 bases in between. In germline, CDR1 is MDHEN, CDR2 SYDVKM. The CDR3 has 14 residues. Original analysis: It was from reference gene primer amplification that nucleated cell counts were estimated. This table comes from immunoSEQ multiplex PCR, and its TCRdb copy is limited to in-frame clones, with some not included. The V and J calls and clone size are taken from that table; D and trimming were inferred from the DNA. The sample holds approximately 120,000 clones, approximately 82% seen once. The data belong to a study of blood T cell repertoires in COVID-19. Study-wide background: COVID-19 samples, acute and convalescent, were from the United States, Italy and Spain. T cells, B-cell-depleted T cells, or PBMCs provided the cDNA or gDNA that served as material.

The clonotype originates from a woman aged 45-59 years with acute or convalescent COVID-19. The sample comprised peripheral blood. J is TRBJ2-2 and V is TRBV28; a possible D gene is TRBD1 (6 bases). CDR3 coding DNA: TGTGCCAGCCTACTGGGGGCAGGCCCCGGGGAGCTGTTTTTT. Translated, it gives CASLLGAGPGELFF.